These 26 T cell receptor beta chains came from one sample sequenced in a study of response to subunit inactivated influenza vaccine (dated by TCRdb to the late 2010s). Libraries were built with RT-PCR. Sequencing instrument: Illumina HiSeq 2500. TCRdb cleaned the public reads at Q25 with fastp, built clones with MiXCR and kept in-frame beta chains. Each CDR3 protein gets just one entry, which takes the most common genes and DNA from the rows behind it. Counted in this sample were hundreds of thousands of distinct CDR3 sequences; about 15% of them appeared once. The ten biggest clones cover 11% of the sample. Material: PBMCs from blood, obtained about 11 days after vaccination. The source is a man in his fifties or sixties who received an inactivated influenza vaccine. Donor details come from another sample of the same person, matched by shared clones.

The table lists this clonotype with a few counts. The chain recombines TRBV7-9 with TRBJ2-1; TRBD2 aligns across 14 bases. The length of the CDR3 is 17 residues. Germline V gene lookup returns CDR1 SEHNR and CDR2 FQNEAQ (reference sequence). Trimming removed 5 bases from V and 8 bases from J; junction bases left unmatched: 11. The CDR3 is CASSRFGTSGSGDEQFF. The CDR3 DNA follows: TGTGCCAGCAGCCGTTTTGGGACTAGCGGGAGTGGGGATGAGCAGTTCTTC.

The rearrangement uses TRBV5-6 and TRBJ2-3, with D uncertain. Trimming removed 3 bases from V and 5 bases from J, with 13 bases in between. Per the germline V gene, CDR1 is SGHDT and CDR2 is YYEEEE. This CDR3 is 14 amino acids long. CDR3 in amino acids: CASSSPPMGDTQYF. CDR3 DNA sequence: TGTGCCAGCAGCTCCCCCCCGATGGGAGATACGCAGTATTTT.

The CDR3 DNA follows: TGTGCCGTTTCCAGGCGGGAGGGCCGCTACGAGCAGTACTTC. Amino acid sequence: CAVSRREGRYEQYF. The genes are TRBV6-1 and TRBJ2-7; 9 nucleotides align to TRBD2. The CDR3 covers 14 residues. V shed 11 bases and J 3 bases; nucleotides not matched to a gene: 11. Germline CDR1 reads MNHNS; CDR2 reads SASEGT.

This clonotype was recorded a few times. The rearrangement uses TRBV7-8 and TRBJ2-7; 8 bases are a match to TRBD1. Germline V CDR1 and CDR2: SGHVS, FQNEAQ. J gave up 5 bases and V 0 bases, and 21 bases lay outside the gene matches. This CDR3 comprises 20 residues. CDR3 amino acids: CASSLARPGSDREYGDEQYF. As DNA, the CDR3 is TGTGCCAGCAGCTTAGCCCGGCCCGGCTCGGACAGGGAGTACGGGGACGAGCAGTACTTC.

This clonotype was counted a few times. This chain's CDR3 is CASSLLTSGGYYNEQFF. The CDR3 DNA reads TGTGCCAGCAGCTTACTAACTAGCGGGGGTTACTACAATGAGCAGTTCTTC. The chain employs TRBV11-2 and TRBJ2-1; 11 bases are shared with TRBD2. V dropped 2 bases and J dropped 3; count of bases not matched to a gene: 6. Germline lookup yields CDR1 SGHAT and CDR2 FQNNGV. The length of the CDR3 is 17 residues.

This rearrangement joins TRBV7-9 to TRBJ2-1; 10 nucleotides match TRBD2. Looked up from germline, CDR1 is SEHNR and CDR2 is FQNEAQ (reference sequence). The V segment lost 5 bases and the J segment 0 bases; nucleotides outside the gene matches: 4. The CDR3 has 16 amino acids. The CDR3 is CASSPSGGASYNEQFF. CDR3 in DNA: TGTGCCAGCAGCCCCAGCGGGGGGGCCTCCTACAATGAGCAGTTCTTC.

The chain joins TRBV3-1 to TRBJ2-7, with a possible D match to TRBD1 (6 bases). The CDR3 has 16 residues. V dropped 0 bases and J dropped 3 bases, with 15 bases sitting between them. Per germline, CDR1 LGHDT and CDR2 YNNKEL (reference sequence). CDR3 nucleotides: TGTGCCAGCAGCCAAGAGGACAGACCCTCATTCTACGAGCAGTACTTC. Amino acids: CASSQEDRPSFYEQYF.

This clonotype has more than one count but fewer than ten. The CDR3 DNA reads TGTGCCAGCAGTCCTCCTCAGGGGGTCTACGAGCAGTACTTC. Amino acid sequence: CASSPPQGVYEQYF. This rearrangement joins TRBV12-3 or TRBV12-4 to TRBJ2-7, with TRBD1 identical over 7 bases. The CDR3 runs 14 residues. V lost 5 bases and J lost 3; bases outside the gene matches: 7.

The CDR3 here is CASSLIAGDPNEQFF. The CDR3, as DNA: TGTGCCAGCAGCTTAATCGCGGGAGACCCCAATGAGCAGTTCTTC. V gene TRBV7-9 combines with J gene TRBJ2-1; 7 bases are a match to TRBD2. V lost 2 bases and J lost 6; bases outside the gene matches: 7. Germline-derived CDR1 and CDR2 are SEHNR and FQNEAQ (reference sequence). The CDR3 consists of 15 residues.

This rearrangement joins TRBV7-9 to TRBJ1-3; perhaps TRBD1 as D (6 bases). CDR1 and CDR2 from the germline V gene are SEHNR and FQNEAQ (reference sequence). Trimming removed 3 bases at V and 1 base at J, with 13 bases between. CDR3 length equals 16 residues. The CDR3 region has the DNA TGTGCCAGCAGCTTCGTACGGGGGGCATCTGGAAACACCATATATTTT. Translation gives CASSFVRGASGNTIYF.

This clonotype showed up many times. Here the CDR3 reads CASSWEGSQPQHF. The CDR3 nucleotides read TGTGCCAGCAGCTGGGAAGGGAGTCAGCCCCAGCATTTT. The chain has TRBV5-5 and TRBJ1-5, with D uncertain. V lost 3 bases to trimming and J lost 6 bases, with 10 bases between them. CDR1 is SGHKS, CDR2 YYEKEE, per germline (reference sequence). The CDR3 is made up of 13 amino acids.

A few counts support this clonotype. The chain couples TRBV10-3 to TRBJ1-1, with TRBD1 matching over 8 bases. Germline V CDR1 and CDR2: ENHRY, SYGVKD. V lost 10 bases to trimming and J lost 4 bases; unmatched junction nucleotides: 11. The CDR3 has 14 amino acids. The CDR3 protein is CATLPTGDTTEAFF. The CDR3 DNA sequence: TGTGCCACCCTTCCGACAGGGGATACCACTGAAGCTTTCTTT.

This clonotype turned up a few times. V and J are TRBV25-1 and TRBJ2-6, with 12 bases that match TRBD1. Germline CDR1 and CDR2: MGHDK and SYGVNS. The CDR3 extends over 18 amino acids. The V and J ends lost 4 bases and 1 base, in that order; junction bases with no gene match: 5. DNA of the CDR3: TGTGCCAGCAGTGGGGGACAGGGGGCCCTATCTGGGGCCAACGTCCTGACTTTC. This sequence encodes CASSGGQGALSGANVLTF.

This clonotype appeared a few times. V is TRBV29-1 and J is TRBJ2-1, with 13 bases identical to TRBD2. The CDR3 contains 14 residues. Per the germline V gene, CDR1 is SQVTM and CDR2 is ANQGSEA. After removal of 4 bases from V and 4 bases from J, the junction contained 1 base not matched to a gene. The CDR3 DNA reads TGCAGCGTTGGACTAGCGGGGGGATACAATGAGCAGTTCTTC. Translating gives CSVGLAGGYNEQFF.

The sample holds a few counts of this clonotype. This rearrangement joins TRBV29-1 to TRBJ2-1, with D perhaps matching TRBD2 (5 bases). Trimming cost V 5 bases and J 5 bases, with 10 bases left between them. The CDR3 consists of 12 residues. Germline CDR1 and CDR2: SQVTM and ANQGSEA. DNA for the CDR3: TGCAGCGTTCGGGATTTAAACAATGAGCAGTTCTTC. Amino acids: CSVRDLNNEQFF.

This clonotype was detected ten times or more. The chain recombines TRBV5-5 with TRBJ2-7; D possibly corresponds to TRBD1 (6 bases). From germline, CDR1 is SGHKS and CDR2 YYEKEE (reference sequence). The CDR3 is made up of 13 amino acids. Trimming left V 1 base short and J 2 bases short, with 7 bases between. CDR3 coding DNA: TGTGCCAGCAGCTTGTGGACAGCCTACGAGCAGTACTTC. This encodes CASSLWTAYEQYF.

The genes are TRBV5-4 and TRBJ1-1; possible D gene TRBD1, 5 bases. V gave up 0 bases and J gave up 7 bases, with 16 bases separating them. This CDR3 is built from 15 residues. Germline V lookup: CDR1 SGHNT, CDR2 YYREEE (reference sequence). The DNA for the CDR3 is TGTGCCAGCAGCTTGGACGTGTTTCGGGGGAATGAAGCTTTCTTT. Translation gives CASSLDVFRGNEAFF.

The rearrangement links TRBV4-2 to TRBJ2-7; a weak D match, TRBD2 (5 bases). The length of the CDR3 is 16 residues. Deletions cut 0 bases from V and 1 base from J, with 13 bases between. Germline loops: CDR1 LGHNA, CDR2 YNFKEQ. The CDR3 DNA reads TGTGCCAGCAGCCAAGATAGGAGCGGCGGTTCCTACGAGCAGTACTTC. It is translated as CASSQDRSGGSYEQYF.

This clonotype was counted at least ten times. The chain couples TRBV6-2 or TRBV6-3 to TRBJ2-7; D could derive from TRBD1 or TRBD2 (6 bases each). The CDR3 consists of 15 residues. Between the trimmed V and J ends, which lost 6 bases and 3 bases, there was a span of 18 bases. Germline V gene lookup returns CDR1 MNHEY and CDR2 SVGEGT. The CDR3 DNA reads as TGTGCCAGCAGACAACGCGGGACACCTAACTACGAGCAGTACTTC. Amino acids: CASRQRGTPNYEQYF.

The rearrangement links TRBV6-2 or TRBV6-3 to TRBJ2-1; 10 nucleotides match TRBD2. V was clipped by 0 bases and J by 0 bases; unmatched bases: 5. This CDR3 contains 18 residues. Germline values: CDR1 MNHEY, CDR2 SVGEGT. The CDR3 DNA reads as TGTGCCAGCAGTTACTCTATAGCGGGAGGCCTCTCCTACAATGAGCAGTTCTTC. Its translation: CASSYSIAGGLSYNEQFF.

J is TRBJ2-7 and V is TRBV29-1; the match to TRBD2 covers 11 bases. CDR1 and CDR2 from the germline V gene are SQVTM and ANQGSEA. J gave up 6 bases and V 5 bases, and 6 bases lay outside the gene matches. The length of the CDR3 is 13 residues. The DNA of the CDR3 is TGCAGCGTTTTGGCTAGCGGGGGGACCGAGCAGTACTTC. It codes for CSVLASGGTEQYF.

The genes are TRBV7-2 and TRBJ2-2, with D possibly TRBD2 on 5 matching bases. Germline V gene data show CDR1 as SGHTA and CDR2 as FQGNSA. The CDR3 sequence is 14 residues long. Between the trimmed V and J ends, which lost 1 base and 5 bases, there was a span of 8 bases. CDR3 residues: CASSLEEVTGELFF. CDR3 sequence (DNA): TGTGCCAGCAGCTTAGAGGAGGTAACCGGGGAGCTGTTTTTT.

A few counts support this clonotype. The chain uses TRBV12-3 or TRBV12-4 and TRBJ1-6, with D possibly being TRBD1 (6 bases). V was trimmed by 6 bases and J by 8 bases, leaving 17 bases between them. There are 15 residues in the CDR3. CDR3 coding DNA: TGTGCCAGCAGCCGTGGGGGGGGCCGCGATTCACCCCTCCACTTT. The encoded protein is CASSRGGGRDSPLHF.

There are a few counts of this clonotype. The rearrangement links TRBV29-1 to TRBJ2-7, with 8 bases identical to TRBD1. Germline trimming cut 7 bases from V and 3 bases from J; bases unmatched to any gene: 8. CDR3 length equals 13 residues. CDR1 and CDR2 from the germline V gene are SQVTM and ANQGSEA. CDR3: CSAESGQGYEQYF. The CDR3, as DNA: TGCAGCGCCGAAAGTGGACAGGGCTACGAGCAGTACTTC.

The chain links TRBV27 to TRBJ1-6, with TRBD1 as a possible D gene (5 bases). Germline CDR1 MNHEY, CDR2 SMNVEV (reference sequence). The CDR3 has 18 residues. Trimming pared 3 bases from V and 0 bases from J, leaving 15 bases between. The CDR3 sequence: CASSFRGHSSSYNSPLHF. Here the CDR3 DNA reads TGTGCCAGCAGTTTCCGCGGACATAGCTCCTCCTATAATTCACCCCTCCACTTT.

The CDR3 loop is CSVGLYDTEAFF. CDR3 DNA sequence: TGCAGCGTTGGGTTGTATGACACTGAAGCTTTCTTT. V is TRBV29-1 and J is TRBJ1-1, with D uncertain. This CDR3 is built from 12 residues. The V end was cut by 4 bases, the J end by 3 bases, with 9 bases between. CDR1 is SQVTM and CDR2 is ANQGSEA in the germline V gene.